This T cell receptor beta chain derives from a study of long-term antiretroviral therapy in people with HIV. The study, taken as a whole, reports: Diversity went up after ART and still fell short of transplant donor controls. The study collected blood between the mid-2000s and the late 2010s, possibly under older ART regimens.

The immunoSEQ assay was v3.0, run at survey level. What sequencing targeted per sample was about 35,000-50,000 T-cell genomes. The method was immunoSEQ multiplex PCR; TCRdb's version includes in-frame clones alone and lacks a portion of them. Of some 28,000 clones in the sample, approximately 80% were seen once. Remarks on this clone: The antigen remains unidentified.

Trimming stripped 3 bases from V and 4 bases from J, with 10 bases between. The CDR3 runs 14 residues. Germline-derived CDR1 and CDR2 are LGHNA and YSLEER. Each participant with HIV received care in the United States. This TCR was recovered from a man aged 30 to 45 with HIV. The material was unsorted PBMCs, obtained approximately 2.9 years after starting antiretroviral therapy. The J gene is TRBJ1-3, the V gene TRBV4-3; the D is unclear. The CDR3 protein is CASSQELRGNTIYF. Here the CDR3 DNA reads TGCGCCAGCAGCCAGGAGCTACGGGGAAACACCATATATTTT.